A selection of T cell receptor beta chains follows, all from one sample in a study of shared clonotypes between healthy human individuals. Data came from immunoSEQ multiplex PCR; TCRdb stores just in-frame clones and leaves some out. Here the sample spans millions of clones, around 96% being singletons. The specimen was naive CD8+ T cells sorted from blood. The receptors were gathered from a man aged 18 to 29 in good health. Both conserved end residues are part of each CDR3. D genes are given only for firm matches. For some rows the clone size is stated as once, few or many, or as a class when expanded; others skip it.

V gene	J gene	D gene	clone size	CDR3 protein	CDR3 DNA
TRBV15	TRBJ1-5	-	-	CATSRDPGNNQPQHF	TGTGCCACCAGCAGAGATCCCGGGAACAATCAGCCCCAGCATTTT
TRBV10-3	TRBJ1-5	-	few	CAISESGGSNQPQHF	TGTGCCATCAGTGAGTCAGGCGGTAGCAATCAGCCCCAGCATTTT
TRBV7-2	TRBJ2-3	TRBD1	-	CASSQTGDILGTDTQYF	TGTGCCAGCAGCCAGACAGGGGATATCCTCGGCACAGATACGCAGTATTTT
TRBV5-1	TRBJ2-7	TRBD1	-	CASSLGQGVYEQYF	TGCGCCAGCAGCCTGGGACAGGGGGTATACGAGCAGTACTTC
TRBV7-2	TRBJ1-2	TRBD1	-	CASSLGDRSNLYGYTF	TGTGCCAGCAGCTTAGGGGACAGGTCAAACCTCTATGGCTACACCTTC
TRBV30	TRBJ1-4	TRBD1	-	CAWSATGLDEKLFF	TGTGCCTGGAGTGCGACAGGGCTGGATGAAAAACTGTTTTTT
TRBV5-6	TRBJ1-1	-	-	CASSLEPAMNTEAFF	TGTGCCAGCAGCTTGGAACCAGCCATGAACACTGAAGCTTTCTTT
TRBV5-6	TRBJ2-7	-	-	CASSLRGPYYEQYF	TGTGCCAGCAGCTTGCGCGGGCCCTACTACGAGCAGTACTTC
TRBV7-9	TRBJ2-5	-	-	CASSLAEPGTGEQYF	TGTGCCAGCAGCTTAGCAGAGCCAGGGACGGGGGAGCAGTACTTC
TRBV27	TRBJ2-3	-	once	CASSLWDGRTDTQYF	TGTGCCAGCAGTTTGTGGGACGGACGCACAGATACGCAGTATTTT
TRBV11-2	TRBJ2-6	-	-	CASSLKVLTYDSGANVLTF	TGTGCCAGCAGCTTAAAGGTCCTCACATACGACTCTGGGGCCAACGTCCTGACTTTC
TRBV6-1	TRBJ1-5	TRBD1	-	CASTEETGSLSPQHF	TGTGCCAGCACCGAAGAGACAGGGTCTCTGTCACCCCAGCATTTT
TRBV5-1	TRBJ2-4	-	-	CASSLEKLNIQYF	TGCGCCAGCAGCTTGGAGAAACTAAACATTCAGTACTTC
TRBV6-1	TRBJ2-7	-	-	CASSGDSDYEQYF	TGTGCCAGCAGTGGGGATAGCGATTACGAGCAGTACTTC
TRBV21-1	TRBJ2-7	-	once	CASRKPGQGYGEQYF	TGTGCCAGCAGAAAACCGGGACAGGGGTACGGGGAGCAGTACTTC
TRBV2	TRBJ2-5	TRBD2	-	CASSEVTSGEGETQYF	TGTGCCAGCAGTGAAGTCACTAGCGGGGAGGGAGAGACCCAGTACTTC
TRBV10-1	TRBJ2-7	TRBD1	once	CASSDQTGVGTYEQYF	TGCGCCAGCAGTGACCAGACAGGGGTGGGGACCTACGAGCAGTACTTC